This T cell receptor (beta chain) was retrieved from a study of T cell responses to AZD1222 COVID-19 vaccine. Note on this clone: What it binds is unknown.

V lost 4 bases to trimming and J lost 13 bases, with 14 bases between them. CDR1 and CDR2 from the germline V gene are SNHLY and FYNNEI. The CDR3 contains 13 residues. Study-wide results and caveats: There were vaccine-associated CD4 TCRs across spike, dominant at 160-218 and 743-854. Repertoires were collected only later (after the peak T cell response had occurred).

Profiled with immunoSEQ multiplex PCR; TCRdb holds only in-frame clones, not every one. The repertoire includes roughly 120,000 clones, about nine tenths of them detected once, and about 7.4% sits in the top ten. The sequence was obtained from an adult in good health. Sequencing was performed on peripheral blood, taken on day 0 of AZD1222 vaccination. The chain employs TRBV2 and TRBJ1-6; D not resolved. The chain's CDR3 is CASSAEGGYPLHF. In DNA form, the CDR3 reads TGTGCCAGCAGTGCGGAGGGCGGCTACCCCCTCCACTTT.